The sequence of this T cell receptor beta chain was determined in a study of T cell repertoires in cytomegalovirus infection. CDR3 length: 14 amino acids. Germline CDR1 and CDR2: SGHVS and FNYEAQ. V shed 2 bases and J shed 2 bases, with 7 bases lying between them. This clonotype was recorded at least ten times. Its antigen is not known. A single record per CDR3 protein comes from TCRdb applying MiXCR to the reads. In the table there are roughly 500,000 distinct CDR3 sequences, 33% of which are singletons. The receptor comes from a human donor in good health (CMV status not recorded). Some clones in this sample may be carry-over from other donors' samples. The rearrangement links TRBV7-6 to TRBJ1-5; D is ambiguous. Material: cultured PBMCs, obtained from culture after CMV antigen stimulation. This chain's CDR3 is CASSLQVGNQPQHF. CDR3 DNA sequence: TGTGCCAGCAGCTTACAAGTAGGCAATCAGCCCCAGCATTTT.